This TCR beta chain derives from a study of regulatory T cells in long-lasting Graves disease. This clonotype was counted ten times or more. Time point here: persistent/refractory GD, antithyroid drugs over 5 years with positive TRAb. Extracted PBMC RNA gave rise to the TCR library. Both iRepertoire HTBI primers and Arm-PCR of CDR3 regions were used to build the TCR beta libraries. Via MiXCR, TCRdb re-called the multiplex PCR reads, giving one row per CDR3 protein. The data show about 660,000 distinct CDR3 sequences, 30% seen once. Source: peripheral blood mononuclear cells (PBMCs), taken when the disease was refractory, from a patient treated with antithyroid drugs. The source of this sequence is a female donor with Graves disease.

The CDR3 sequence: CASSFLGGMNTEAFF. For the CDR3, the DNA is TGTGCCAGCAGTTTTTTGGGGGGGATGAACACTGAAGCTTTCTTT. The rearrangement joins TRBV28 to TRBJ1-1, with D possibly matching TRBD1 (5 bases). Per germline, CDR1 MDHEN and CDR2 SYDVKM. Trimming took off 3 bases at V and 0 bases at J, with 11 bases between the two ends. The CDR3 consists of 15 residues.